This T cell receptor beta chain stems from a study of blood T cells in healthy people across ages. Study information: Per two T cells, about one barcoded beta molecule was captured through template switching. Overall study results and limits: Aged donors had fewer naive CD4+ cells and lower diversity than long-lived donors. Strong correlation was found linking TCR beta diversity to naive T cell percentage.

This clonotype was observed a handful of times. Its antigen remains unidentified. The second PCR ran about 6 to 11 cycles with a sample-barcoded 5' primer and J-beta primers. MiXCR, run by TCRdb on the 5' RACE reads, gives a single entry per CDR3 protein. This sample has about 1.7 million distinct CDR3 sequences; under 30% occur once, and the top ten carry over 7%. Sample donors were healthy Caucasian individuals that came from Russia, aged 6 to 90. Specimen: blood. The clonotype was recovered from a woman aged 25 to 39 in good health.

The CDR3: CSARQGGREAFF. CDR3 bases: TGCAGTGCTAGACAGGGGGGGAGGGAAGCTTTCTTT. This chain links TRBV20-1 with TRBJ1-1; TRBD1 matches at 7 bases. The germline gives CDR1 DFQATT, CDR2 SNEGSKA (reference sequence). The CDR3 loop spans 12 amino acids. Trimming cost V 2 bases and J 8 bases; bases outside gene matches: 5.